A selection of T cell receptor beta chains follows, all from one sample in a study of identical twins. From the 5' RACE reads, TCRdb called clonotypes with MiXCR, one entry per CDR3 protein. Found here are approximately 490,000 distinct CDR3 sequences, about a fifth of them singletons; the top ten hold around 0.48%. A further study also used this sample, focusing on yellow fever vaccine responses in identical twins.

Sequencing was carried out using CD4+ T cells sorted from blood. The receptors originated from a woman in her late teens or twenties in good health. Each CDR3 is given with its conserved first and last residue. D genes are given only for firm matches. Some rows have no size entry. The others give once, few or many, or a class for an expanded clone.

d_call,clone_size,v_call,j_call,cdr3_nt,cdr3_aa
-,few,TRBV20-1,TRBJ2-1,TGCAGTGCTAGGGGACTTGGAAGCTACAATGAGCAGTTCTTC,CSARGLGSYNEQFF
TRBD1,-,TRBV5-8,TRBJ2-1,TGTGCCAGCAGCCTGCTGGGACAGGGCTCGGATGAGCAGTTCTTC,CASSLLGQGSDEQFF
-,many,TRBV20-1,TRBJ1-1,TGCAGTGCCATAGACAGGAGCACTGAAGCTTTCTTT,CSAIDRSTEAFF
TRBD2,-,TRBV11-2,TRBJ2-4,TGTGCCAGCAGAAACAGCCCGGGGGGAAAAAACATTCAGTACTTC,CASRNSPGGKNIQYF
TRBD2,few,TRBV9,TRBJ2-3,TGTGCCAGCAGCGATAGCGGGGCCTACCTAAAAAATACGCAGTATTTT,CASSDSGAYLKNTQYF
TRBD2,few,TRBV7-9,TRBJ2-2,TGTGCCAGCAGCCTCGGGACTAGAGGTCCCGGGGAGCTGTTTTTT,CASSLGTRGPGELFF
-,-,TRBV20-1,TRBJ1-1,TGCAGTGCTAGAGATGGGACAACGAACACTGAAGCTTTCTTT,CSARDGTTNTEAFF
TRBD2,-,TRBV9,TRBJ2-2,TGTGCCAGCAGCGTGGTTACTAGCGGGACCACCGGGGAGCTGTTTTTT,CASSVVTSGTTGELFF
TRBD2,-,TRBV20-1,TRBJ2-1,TGCAGTGCTAGTACACTAGCGGGTAGGGTGGAGGAGTTCTTC,CSASTLAGRVEEFF
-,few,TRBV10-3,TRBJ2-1,TGTGCCATCAGTGGTATTGGGGGTTATGAGCAGTTCTTC,CAISGIGGYEQFF
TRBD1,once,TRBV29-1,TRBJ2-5,TGCAGCGTTGAAGAGACGGGGACAGGGATCGAGACCCAGTACTTC,CSVEETGTGIETQYF
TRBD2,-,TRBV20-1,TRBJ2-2,TGCAGTGCTACTCCGACTAGCGGGCCCGGGGAGCTGTTTTTT,CSATPTSGPGELFF
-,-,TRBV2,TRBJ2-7,TGTGCCAGCGGAAGATTGTGGGATGAGCAGTACTTC,CASGRLWDEQYF
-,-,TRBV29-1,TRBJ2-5,TGCAGCGGGAGGGGAGGCGATGAGACCCAGTACTTC,CSGRGGDETQYF
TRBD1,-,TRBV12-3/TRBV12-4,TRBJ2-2,TGTGCCAGCAGAGGAGGGACAGGGGGCTCCGGGGAGCTGTTTTTT,CASRGGTGGSGELFF
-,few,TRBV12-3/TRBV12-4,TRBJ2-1,TGTGCCAGCAGCTTAGCGGCGGTTCCTTACAATGAGCAGTTCTTC,CASSLAAVPYNEQFF
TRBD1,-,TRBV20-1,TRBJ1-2,TGCAGTGCTAGTCCCCCAGGGGGAAGGTATGGCTACACCTTC,CSASPPGGRYGYTF
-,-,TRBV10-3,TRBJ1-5,TGTGCCATCAGTGGAGGTGGGCAGCCCCAGCATTTT,CAISGGGQPQHF
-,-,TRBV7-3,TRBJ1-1,TGTGCCAGCAGCTTAACCGTTGAGGCGACTGAAGCTTTCTTT,CASSLTVEATEAFF
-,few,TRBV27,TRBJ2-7,TGTGCCAGCAGACACACCCCCCGGGACCACTTTTACGAGCAGTACTTC,CASRHTPRDHFYEQYF
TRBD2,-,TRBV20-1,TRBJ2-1,TGCAGTGCGCAACAGGGACTAGCGGGATTCCTTGAGCAGTTCTTC,CSAQQGLAGFLEQFF
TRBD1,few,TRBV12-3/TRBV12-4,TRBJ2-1,TGTGCCAGCAGTTTAAACAGGGGGCCCTACAATGAGCAGTTCTTC,CASSLNRGPYNEQFF
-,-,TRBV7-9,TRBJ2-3,TGTGCCAGCAGCTTATGGGAATTGGCAGATACGCAGTATTTT,CASSLWELADTQYF
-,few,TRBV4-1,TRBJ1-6,TGCGCCAGCAGTTTCTTAGAGGATTCACCCCTCCACTTT,CASSFLEDSPLHF
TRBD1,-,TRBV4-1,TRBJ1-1,TGCGCCAGCAGCCCCGGACAGGGCAGGAACACTGAAGCTTTCTTT,CASSPGQGRNTEAFF
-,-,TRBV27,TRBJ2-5,TGTGCCAGCAGTATGGGACAAAACCAAGAGACCCAGTACTTC,CASSMGQNQETQYF
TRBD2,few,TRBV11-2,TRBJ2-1,TGTGCCAGCAGCTCCCGACTAGCGGGTATCTACAATGAGCAGTTCTTC,CASSSRLAGIYNEQFF
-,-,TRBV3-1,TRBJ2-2,TGTGCCAGCAGCCAAGTGGGACAATTGAACACCGGGGAGCTGTTTTTT,CASSQVGQLNTGELFF
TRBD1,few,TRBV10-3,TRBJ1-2,TGTGCCATCAATATAGGACAGGGGGATGGCTACACCTTC,CAINIGQGDGYTF
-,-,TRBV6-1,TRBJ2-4,TGTGCCAGCAGCAAAGACGGGGTTAGGAACATTCAGTACTTC,CASSKDGVRNIQYF
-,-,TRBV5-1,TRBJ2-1,TGCGCCAGTGGGGCAGGGTGGCTGAACAATGAGCAGTTCTTC,CASGAGWLNNEQFF
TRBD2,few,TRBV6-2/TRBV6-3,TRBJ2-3,TGTGCCAGCCGGACTAGCGGGAGGGGTGATACGCAGTATTTT,CASRTSGRGDTQYF
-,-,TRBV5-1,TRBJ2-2,TGCGCCAGCGGCAGATCGAACACCGGGGAGCTGTTTTTT,CASGRSNTGELFF
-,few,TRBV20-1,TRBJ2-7,TGCAGTGCTAGAGATACCGGGTCTCGCGAGCAGTACTTC,CSARDTGSREQYF
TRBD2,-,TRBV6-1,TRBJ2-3,TGTGCCAGCAGCCCATTGACTAGCGGGAGAAATACGCAGTATTTT,CASSPLTSGRNTQYF
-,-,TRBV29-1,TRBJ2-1,TGCAGCGTCAGACAGCCACCAAGCCCTTACAATGAGCAGTTCTTC,CSVRQPPSPYNEQFF
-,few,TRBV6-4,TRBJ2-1,TGTGCCAGCAGTGATCGACCCGCGGATGAGCAGTTCTTC,CASSDRPADEQFF
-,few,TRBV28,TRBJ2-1,TGTGCCAGCAGTCCCTTAGTGGATGAGCAGTTCTTC,CASSPLVDEQFF
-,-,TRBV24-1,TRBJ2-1,TGTGCCACCAGTGACCCCGGGACTGTCGTCGATGAGCAGTTCTTC,CATSDPGTVVDEQFF
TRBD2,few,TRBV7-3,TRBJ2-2,TGTGCCAGCAGCTCCTCACTAGCGGGAGGGGCCGGGGAGCTGTTTTTT,CASSSSLAGGAGELFF
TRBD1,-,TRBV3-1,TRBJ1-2,TGTGCCAGCAGCCAACCGGGACAGGTTTCTGGCTACACCTTC,CASSQPGQVSGYTF
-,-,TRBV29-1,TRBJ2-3,TGCAGCGTGGATCATTTCACAGATACGCAGTATTTT,CSVDHFTDTQYF
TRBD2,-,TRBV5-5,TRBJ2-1,TGTGCCAGCAGCCGGACTAGCGGGGGTAACTATGAGCAGTTCTTC,CASSRTSGGNYEQFF
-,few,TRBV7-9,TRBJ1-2,TGTGCCAGCAGCGAGCTAGGGACGGACGGCTACACCTTC,CASSELGTDGYTF
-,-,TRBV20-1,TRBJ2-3,TGCAGTGCTAGGAGAGGGACGAACACAGATACGCAGTATTTT,CSARRGTNTDTQYF
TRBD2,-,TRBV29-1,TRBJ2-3,TGCAGCGTGAACAGCGGGAGTAGAAATACGCAGTATTTT,CSVNSGSRNTQYF
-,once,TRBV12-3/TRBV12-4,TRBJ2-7,TGTGCCAGCAGTTCGCAGGGACCCTCCTACGAGCAGTACTTC,CASSSQGPSYEQYF
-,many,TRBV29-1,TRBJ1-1,TGCAGCGTTGAAGTTTACGGGAACACTGAAGCTTTCTTT,CSVEVYGNTEAFF
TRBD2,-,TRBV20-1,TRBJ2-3,TGCAGTGCACCAAGGTCGAGGGGAGGGACAGATACGCAGTATTTT,CSAPRSRGGTDTQYF
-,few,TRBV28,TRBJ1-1,TGTGCCAGCAAACTCAGGACGACGAACACTGAAGCTTTCTTT,CASKLRTTNTEAFF
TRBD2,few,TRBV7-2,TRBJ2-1,TGTGCCAGCAGCCGGGGACTAGCTCGCCCGTTCTTC,CASSRGLARPFF
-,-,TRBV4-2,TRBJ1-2,TGTGCCAGCAGCCAAGATCGGGGGGCCGGCTATGGCTACACCTTC,CASSQDRGAGYGYTF